Listed here are 14 T cell receptor beta chains from one sample, sequenced in a study of blood T cell repertoires in COVID-19. Assay used: immunoSEQ multiplex PCR; TCRdb lists only in-frame clones, some missing. The sample holds 110,000 to 150,000 clones, 70% to 85% seen once. Sample: peripheral blood. The source of these receptors is a man aged 60 to 75 with acute or convalescent COVID-19.

The CDR3 spells CARGAGGGSETQYF. The CDR3 DNA follows: TGTGCCAGAGGGGCGGGAGGGGGGTCTGAGACCCAGTACTTC. This sequence joins TRBV6-5 and TRBJ2-5; 9 nucleotides align to TRBD2. J lost 5 bases, V lost 9 bases, and 10 bases had no gene match. From germline, CDR1 is MNHEY and CDR2 SVGAGI. The CDR3 length is 14 residues.

V and J are TRBV10-2 and TRBJ1-5; D gene uncertain. This CDR3 region has 13 residues. CDR1 is WSHSY and CDR2 is SAAADI in the germline V gene. V was pared by 0 bases and J by 6 bases, with 6 bases between. The CDR3 DNA sequence: TGCGCCAGCAGTGAGTCGCCGCGTCAGCCCCAGCATTTT. Translating it yields CASSESPRQPQHF.

The chain couples TRBV6-5 to TRBJ2-7; no clear D gene. From germline, CDR1 is MNHEY and CDR2 SVGAGI. The CDR3 runs to 12 residues. Trimming left V 4 bases short and J 0 bases short, with 4 bases between. The CDR3 sequence is CASSSGSYEQYF. As DNA, the CDR3 is TGTGCCAGCAGTTCGGGCTCCTACGAGCAGTACTTC.

CDR3 loop: CAWKQDNTEAFF. The CDR3, as DNA: TGTGCCTGGAAACAAGATAACACTGAAGCTTTCTTT. The J gene is TRBJ1-1, the V gene TRBV30; D is ambiguous. CDR1 and CDR2 from the germline V gene are GTSNPN and SVGIG (reference sequence). With 4 bases removed from V and 2 bases from J, the gap between germline ends came to 8 bases. The CDR3 runs to 12 residues.

This chain links TRBV28 with TRBJ1-6, with unresolved D. Germline V gene lookup returns CDR1 MDHEN and CDR2 SYDVKM. There are 15 residues in the CDR3. V was clipped by 5 bases and J by 8 bases, with 16 bases between them. The CDR3 spells CASSLDGRIYSPLHF. CDR3 DNA sequence: TGTGCCAGCAGTCTCGACGGGAGGATTTATTCACCCCTCCACTTT. The full variable domain, its missing parts supplied by reference TRBV28 and TRBJ1-6, is DVKVTQSSRYLVKRTGEKVFLECVQDMDHENMFWYRQDPGLGLRLIYFSYDVKMKEKGDIPEGYSVSREKKERFSLILESASTNQTSMYLCASSLDGRIYSPLHFGNGTRLTVT.

This chain connects TRBV5-5 to TRBJ2-3; D uncertain. Trimming removed 4 bases at V and 1 base at J, with 4 bases between. The CDR3 spans 12 residues. CDR1 SGHKS and CDR2 YYEKEE come from the germline V gene (reference sequence). CDR3 protein: CASSLRTDTQYF. The CDR3 coding sequence is TGTGCCAGCAGCCTACGCACAGATACGCAGTATTTT.

The chain carries TRBV27 and TRBJ2-1; maybe TRBD2 (6 bases). V was cut by 0 bases and J by 7 bases, with 7 bases left in between. Germline V gives CDR1 MNHEY, CDR2 SMNVEV (reference sequence). The CDR3 covers 13 residues. The CDR3 DNA follows: TGTGCCAGCAGTTTATCGGGACTGAATGAGCAGTTCTTC. Its protein product is CASSLSGLNEQFF.

The V gene is TRBV4-2, the J gene TRBJ1-4; 8 bases map to TRBD1. Germline V CDR1 and CDR2: LGHNA, YNFKEQ. CDR3 length: 15 residues. The trim removed 2 bases at V and 10 bases at J, leaving 9 bases unmatched. Here the CDR3 reads CASSQPTGVEGKLFF. The CDR3 nucleotides read TGTGCCAGCAGCCAACCGACAGGGGTGGAAGGAAAACTGTTTTTT.

This clone was seen a handful of times. The chain employs TRBV10-3 and TRBJ2-7; 7 bases align to TRBD1. Per the germline V gene, CDR1 is ENHRY and CDR2 is SYGVKD. V lost 10 bases to trimming and J lost 2 bases; unmatched junction nucleotides: 8. This CDR3 spans 13 amino acids. Here the CDR3 DNA reads TGTGCCACCTCGACAGGGCAAACCTACGAGCAGTACTTC. Amino acid sequence: CATSTGQTYEQYF.

There are a few counts of this clone. The chain is built from TRBV7-9 and TRBJ2-2; no clear D gene. CDR1 is SEHNR and CDR2 is FQNEAQ in the germline V gene (reference sequence). V dropped 4 bases and J dropped 5 bases, with 11 bases sitting between them. The CDR3 loop spans 14 amino acids. CDR3 sequence: CASSSPLSTGELFF. CDR3 sequence (DNA): TGTGCCAGCAGCTCCCCTCTATCAACCGGGGAGCTGTTTTTT.

This clone was found once. This sequence joins TRBV4-3 and TRBJ1-6; 7 bases are a match to TRBD1. In germline, CDR1 is LGHNA, CDR2 YSLEER. The V and J ends lost 3 bases and 7 bases, in that order; junction bases with no gene match: 6. The CDR3 consists of 15 residues. CDR3 protein: CASSQTPGQNSPLHF. CDR3 bases: TGCGCCAGCAGCCAGACTCCGGGACAGAATTCACCCCTCCACTTT.

The gene calls are TRBV3-1 (or the pseudogene TRBV3-2) and TRBJ2-1, with D possibly matching TRBD2 (5 bases). The CDR3 contains 15 residues. The germline V gene encodes CDR1 LGHDT and CDR2 YNNKEL (reference sequence). Trimming cost V 3 bases and J 5 bases, with 14 bases left between them. The CDR3 DNA follows: TGTGCCAGCAGCCAGGGAGCGGTAGCTAACAATGAGCAGTTCTTC. Translated: CASSQGAVANNEQFF.

The chain joins TRBV7-2 to TRBJ2-2; 9 bases match TRBD2. The V gene end was trimmed by 0 bases and the J gene end by 0 bases; junction bases not matched to a gene: 5. The CDR3 contains 18 residues. Germline V CDR1 and CDR2: SGHTA, FQGNSA. The CDR3 coding sequence is TGTGCCAGCAGCTTAGCGTACCCTAGCGGGGCGAACACCGGGGAGCTGTTTTTT. Translation gives CASSLAYPSGANTGELFF.

This clone appeared once. The chain combines TRBV7-2 with TRBJ2-3; no firm D call. This CDR3 region has 13 residues. Trimming pared 1 base from V and 6 bases from J, leaving 8 bases between. The germline V gene encodes CDR1 SGHTA and CDR2 FQGNSA. CDR3 sequence reads: CASSLDRLDTQYF. The CDR3 nucleotides are TGTGCCAGCAGCTTAGATAGATTGGATACGCAGTATTTT.